Described below is a single T cell receptor (beta chain) sequence and its context. The data belong to a study of CD8 T cells in Susac syndrome. It was with random hexamers that 0.5 to 1 ug RNA was reverse transcribed. MiXCR, run by TCRdb on the immunoSEQ multiplex PCR reads, gives a single entry per CDR3 protein. Among 210,000 or so distinct CDR3 sequences listed, less than 95% were seen once. V was shortened by 4 bases and J by 1 base, with 14 bases between the two germline ends. The germline gives CDR1 SGHRS, CDR2 YFSETQ. This CDR3 is built from 15 residues. The chain recombines TRBV5-1 with TRBJ1-1; D possibly corresponds to TRBD1 (5 bases). Sequencing input: CD4+ T cells from PBMCs. This clonotype originated in a human donor with Susac syndrome. The CDR3 region is CASSPDSPPNTEAFF. The CDR3 DNA reads as TGCGCCAGCAGCCCCGACAGTCCACCGAACACTGAAGCTTTCTTT.